These T cell receptor beta chains were read from a single sample in a study of shared clonotypes between healthy human individuals. This table comes from immunoSEQ multiplex PCR, and its TCRdb copy is limited to in-frame clones, with some not included. The sample lists some 1 million clones, approximately 76% occurring once. The material sequenced was memory CD4+ T cells sorted from blood. These receptors came from a man between 18 and 35 years old in good health. The conserved cysteine and the conserved F or W are not part of the CDR3 here. A D gene is named only where the DNA matches it firmly.

ASSRGQGEAGELF,TRBD1,13,TRBV4-1,TRBJ2-2
ASSISPGTVSGNTIY,-,15,TRBV27,TRBJ1-3
ASRQLRGPSGELF,-,13,TRBV2,TRBJ2-2
ASSRDTHTGELF,-,12,TRBV19,TRBJ2-2
ASSKGGSSYNEQF,-,13,TRBV9,TRBJ2-1
ASSLRGGSYNEQF,-,13,TRBV11-3,TRBJ2-1
ASSIKQTRQF,-,10,TRBV19,TRBJ2-1
ASSLPTGFAYEQY,TRBD1,13,TRBV7-2,TRBJ2-7
ASSLTSGASYEQY,TRBD2,13,TRBV7-9,TRBJ2-7
ASKAVSSGANVLT,-,13,TRBV19,TRBJ2-6
ASSPGGTVSEQY,-,12,TRBV28,TRBJ2-7
ASSLGGGGETQY,-,12,TRBV6-5,TRBJ2-5
ASSVTLAATYEQY,TRBD2,13,TRBV6-1,TRBJ2-7
ASSFSRDYNEQF,-,12,TRBV11-2,TRBJ2-1
ASSSFDMVKRETQY,-,14,TRBV28,TRBJ2-5
ASSEGVGELF,-,10,TRBV25-1,TRBJ2-2
ASSLPDREVKAF,TRBD1,12,TRBV28,TRBJ1-1
ASTATGGTNEKLF,-,13,TRBV5-1,TRBJ1-4
ASSPSGGAFTDTQY,TRBD2,14,TRBV18,TRBJ2-3
ATTTSGRATGELF,TRBD2,13,TRBV2,TRBJ2-2
ASSSDRGTYEQY,TRBD1,12,TRBV19,TRBJ2-7
ASAPDRGSYNEQF,TRBD1,13,TRBV12-5,TRBJ2-1
ASRITGTSSYNEQF,-,14,TRBV27,TRBJ2-1
ASSLGQGMETQY,TRBD1,12,TRBV5-6,TRBJ2-5
ASSAWTGDYNEQF,TRBD1,13,TRBV6-1,TRBJ2-1
ASTPGTIITDTQY,TRBD2,13,TRBV5-1,TRBJ2-3
SSKDIDEQF,-,9,TRBV20-1,TRBJ2-1
ASRNGMAMNTEAF,-,13,TRBV6-6,TRBJ1-1
ASSGGTGTDTQY,-,12,TRBV5-6,TRBJ2-3
ATKGGSSYNSPLH,-,13,TRBV19,TRBJ1-6
ASPIGKTQY,-,9,TRBV6-1,TRBJ2-5
ASSLAGLAGAQY,TRBD2,12,TRBV7-2,TRBJ2-4
ASSSGRAYT,-,9,TRBV27,TRBJ1-2
ASRSSTGSNEQF,-,12,TRBV2,TRBJ2-1
ASSTGNSYEQY,-,11,TRBV19,TRBJ2-7
ASSYRGWTEAF,TRBD1,11,TRBV6-5,TRBJ1-1
AWSKGTGELF,-,10,TRBV30,TRBJ2-2
ASSYEAEGQPQH,-,12,TRBV6-6,TRBJ1-5
ASSLAGVLSEQY,-,12,TRBV5-6,TRBJ2-7
ASSLALTQGDTQY,-,13,TRBV27,TRBJ2-3
ASSPARNQETQY,-,12,TRBV18,TRBJ2-5
ASSQGTGTGNTIY,TRBD1,13,TRBV4-1,TRBJ1-3
ASSGDSRLGGYT,TRBD1,12,TRBV14,TRBJ1-2
ASSRLDSGIGSDTQY,TRBD2,15,TRBV18,TRBJ2-3
ASIPSGTGNTGELF,TRBD1,14,TRBV7-9,TRBJ2-2
ASSRGPMSTNEKLF,-,14,TRBV5-1,TRBJ1-4
ATSGRTSGGLTDTQY,TRBD2,15,TRBV15,TRBJ2-3
ASGTGSENTIY,TRBD1,11,TRBV7-9,TRBJ1-3
AWTPQRDTIY,-,10,TRBV30,TRBJ1-3
SVDEGMGLNTEAF,-,13,TRBV29-1,TRBJ1-1
ASSLDRLENTEAF,-,13,TRBV5-1,TRBJ1-1
ASTKSISGANYEQY,TRBD2,14,TRBV27,TRBJ2-7
ASSSGRRGAGDTQY,-,14,TRBV5-4,TRBJ2-3
ASSLRSQSSYEQY,-,13,TRBV13,TRBJ2-7
ASSTQGWQETQY,-,12,TRBV5-1,TRBJ2-5